The 14 T cell receptor beta chains below come from one sample, sequenced in a study of shared clonotypes between healthy human individuals. TCRdb's table, derived via immunoSEQ multiplex PCR, lists solely in-frame clones and lacks some. Of hundreds of thousands of clones listed, roughly 77% are singletons. The specimen sequenced was PBMCs. These receptors were obtained from a woman between 40 and 55 years old in good health. Some clones in this sample may be carry-over from other donors' samples.

This clone was counted a few times. This chain links TRBV15 with TRBJ2-5, with a tentative D call TRBD2 (6 bases). CDR3 size: 14 residues. CDR1 is LNHNV, CDR2 YYDKDF, per germline (reference sequence). V lost 5 bases, J lost 3 bases, and 13 bases lay in between. CDR3 loop: CATSPAGGEETQYF. The CDR3 DNA reads TGTGCCACCAGCCCGGCCGGCGGGGAAGAGACCCAGTACTTC. Combining the CDR3 with reference TRBV15 and TRBJ2-5 gives the whole variable domain DAMVIQNPRYQVTQFGKPVTLSCSQTLNHNVMYWYQQKSSQAPKLLFHYYDKDFNNEADTPDNFQSRRPNTSFCFLDIRSPGLGDTAMYLCATSPAGGEETQYFGPGTRLLVL.

Many counts were recorded for this clone. V usage is TRBV19 and J usage is TRBJ2-7, with 9 positions matching TRBD1. Germline V gene data show CDR1 as LNHDA and CDR2 as SQIVND (reference sequence). The CDR3 length is 15 residues. The V gene end was trimmed by 5 bases and the J gene end by 1 base; junction bases not matched to a gene: 6. CDR3 coding DNA: TGTGCCAGTAGTTTCCGGACAGGGGCTTCCTACGAGCAGTACTTC. Amino acids: CASSFRTGASYEQYF.

This chain joins TRBV11-2 and TRBJ2-3; TRBD2 agrees at 11 bases. The CDR3 has 18 amino acids. After removal of 2 bases from V and 2 bases from J, the junction contained 9 bases not matched to a gene. The germline V gene encodes CDR1 SGHAT and CDR2 FQNNGV. The CDR3 DNA reads TGTGCCAGCAGCTTAAATCGGAGACTAGCGGGGTCCACAGATACGCAGTATTTT. Its translation: CASSLNRRLAGSTDTQYF.

This chain connects TRBV6-1 to TRBJ2-1; 8 bases match TRBD1. Germline V gene sequence: CDR1 MNHNS, CDR2 SASEGT. The CDR3 consists of 13 residues. V dropped 6 bases and J dropped 9; count of bases not matched to a gene: 7. DNA for the CDR3: TGTGCCAGCAGGCTAGACAGGGGTCGTGAGCAGTTCTTC. Protein: CASRLDRGREQFF.

The chain couples TRBV5-1 to TRBJ2-1; a weak D match, TRBD1 (6 bases). The germline V gene encodes CDR1 SGHRS and CDR2 YFSETQ. The V and J ends lost 0 bases and 8 bases respectively, with 24 bases between them. The CDR3 sequence is 18 residues long. The CDR3 region has the DNA TGCGCCAGCAGCTTGGCCTTCGGGTCACAGGGTACCCCCCATGAGCAGTTCTTC. This sequence encodes CASSLAFGSQGTPHEQFF. Using reference TRBV5-1 and TRBJ2-1 for the parts outside the CDR3, the full variable domain is KAGVTQTPRYLIKTRGQQVTLSCSPISGHRSVSWYQQTPGQGLQFLFEYFSETQRNKGNFPGRFSGRQFSNSRSEMNVSTLELGDSALYLCASSLAFGSQGTPHEQFFGPGTRLTVL.

The chain is built from TRBV9 and TRBJ2-7, with 11 positions matching TRBD1. Trimming at V came to 4 bases and at J to 3 bases, leaving 3 bases not matched to a gene. The germline V gene has CDR1 SGDLS and CDR2 YYNGEE. This CDR3 has 14 residues. CDR3 amino acids: CASSSGQGVYEQYF. For the CDR3, the DNA is TGTGCCAGCAGCTCGGGACAGGGGGTCTACGAGCAGTACTTC.

The sample holds many counts of this clone. The chain recombines TRBV4-3 with TRBJ2-1; 9 positions agree with TRBD2. The V gene end was trimmed by 0 bases and the J gene end by 1 base; junction bases not matched to a gene: 7. Germline CDR1 LGHNA, CDR2 YSLEER. CDR3 size: 18 residues. DNA of the CDR3: TGCGCCAGCAGCCAAGAGGGGGGTAGCGGGAGTTCCTACAATGAGCAGTTCTTC. Its translation: CASSQEGGSGSSYNEQFF.

The V call is TRBV7-2, the J call TRBJ1-5, with D maybe TRBD1 (6 bases). Trimming shortened V by 2 bases and J by 3 bases, and 11 bases separated the two germline ends. Germline values: CDR1 SGHTA, CDR2 FQGNSA. The CDR3 is 15 residues long. The CDR3 DNA sequence: TGTGCCAGCAGCTTAACTACAGGGCCCAATCAGCCCCAGCATTTT. It is translated as CASSLTTGPNQPQHF.

The chain has TRBV11-3 and TRBJ2-5, with 15 bases matching TRBD2. V gave up 5 bases and J gave up 5 bases; unmatched junction bases: 3. Germline CDR1 is SGHNT and CDR2 is YENEEA. The CDR3 has 15 residues. Here the CDR3 DNA reads TGTGCCAGCAGCCCGGGACTAGCGGGAGGCGAGACCCAGTACTTC. It is translated as CASSPGLAGGETQYF.

This clone has just a few counts. This chain connects TRBV15 to TRBJ1-3, with a possible D match to TRBD1 (6 bases). V shed 6 bases and J shed 0 bases, with 18 bases lying between them. CDR1 LNHNV and CDR2 YYDKDF come from the germline V gene (reference sequence). CDR3 length: 17 amino acids. CDR3 sequence: CATRASDSQSSGNTIYF. The CDR3 bases are TGTGCCACCAGAGCATCGGACAGCCAGAGCTCTGGAAACACCATATATTTT.

This clone was seen a few times. The chain has TRBV2 and TRBJ1-2; the match to TRBD1 covers 7 bases. This CDR3 is 14 amino acids long. Trimming took 4 bases from V and 5 from J; bases not matched to a gene: 7. Germline V gene sequence: CDR1 SNHLY, CDR2 FYNNEI. The CDR3 loop is CASSGDSEGYGYTF. The CDR3 DNA reads TGTGCCAGCAGTGGGGACAGCGAGGGGTATGGCTACACCTTC.

This clone was seen at least ten times. This chain uses TRBV7-9 with TRBJ2-5, with 8 bases matching TRBD1. Trimming cost V 1 base and J 2 bases; bases outside gene matches: 6. Germline CDR1 SEHNR, CDR2 FQNEAQ (reference sequence). This CDR3 is 16 amino acids long. CDR3 amino acids: CASSLDGGQGQETQYF. The CDR3 DNA reads TGTGCCAGCAGCTTAGATGGCGGACAGGGTCAAGAGACCCAGTACTTC.

The chain joins TRBV19 to TRBJ1-2; D is ambiguous. The CDR3 totals 14 residues. Germline V CDR1 and CDR2: LNHDA, SQIVND (reference sequence). V lost 6 bases, J lost 0 bases, and 11 bases lay in between. The CDR3 spells CASRTAGPNYGYTF. CDR3 DNA sequence: TGTGCCAGTAGAACGGCAGGACCTAACTATGGCTACACCTTC.

This rearrangement joins TRBV9 to TRBJ1-4, with 7 bases aligning to TRBD1. Trimming at V came to 4 bases and at J to 8 bases, leaving 11 bases not matched to a gene. Germline V gene lookup returns CDR1 SGDLS and CDR2 YYNGEE. This CDR3 is built from 15 residues. CDR3: CASSTTGTAREKLFF. The CDR3 DNA reads TGTGCCAGCAGCACAACCGGGACAGCTCGCGAAAAACTGTTTTTT. The whole variable domain, filled in from reference TRBV9 and TRBJ1-4, reads DSGVTQTPKHLITATGQRVTLRCSPRSGDLSVYWYQQSLDQGLQFLIQYYNGEERAKGNILERFSAQQFPDLHSELNLSSLELGDSALYFCASSTTGTAREKLFFGSGTQLSVL.